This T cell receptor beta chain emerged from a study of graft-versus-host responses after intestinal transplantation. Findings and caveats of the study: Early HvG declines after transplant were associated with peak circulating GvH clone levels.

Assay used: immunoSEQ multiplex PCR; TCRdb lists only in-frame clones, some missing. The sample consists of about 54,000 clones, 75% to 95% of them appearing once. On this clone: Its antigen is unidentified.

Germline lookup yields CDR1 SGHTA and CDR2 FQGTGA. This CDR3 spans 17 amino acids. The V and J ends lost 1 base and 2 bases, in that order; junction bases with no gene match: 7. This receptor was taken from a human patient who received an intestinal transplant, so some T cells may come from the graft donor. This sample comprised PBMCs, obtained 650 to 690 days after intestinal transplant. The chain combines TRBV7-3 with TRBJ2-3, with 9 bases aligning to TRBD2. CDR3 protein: CASSLKSAGGVTDTQYF. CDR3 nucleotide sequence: TGTGCCAGCAGCTTAAAATCAGCGGGGGGAGTCACAGATACGCAGTATTTT. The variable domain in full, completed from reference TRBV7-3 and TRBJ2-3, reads GAGVSQTPSNKVTEKGKYVELRCDPISGHTALYWYRQSLGQGPEFLIYFQGTGAADDSGLPNDRFFAVRPEGSVSTLKIQRTERGDSAVYLCASSLKSAGGVTDTQYFGPGTRLTVL.